These 4 T cell receptor beta chains were all obtained from the same sample, sequenced in a study of shared clonotypes between healthy human individuals. CD45RO-negative cells were positively selected for CCR7, leaving out terminally differentiated effector memory CD45RA+ cells. Profiled with immunoSEQ multiplex PCR; TCRdb holds only in-frame clones, not every one. The sample has about 750,000 clones, about 92% seen once. The source material was naive CD8+ T cells sorted from blood. Receptor source: a man between 25 and 39 years old in good health.

This chain uses TRBV7-9 with TRBJ2-7, with 9 bases that match TRBD1. This CDR3 is 16 amino acids long. Germline V gene data show CDR1 as SEHNR and CDR2 as FQNEAQ (reference sequence). The V and J ends lost 4 bases and 2 bases, in that order; junction bases with no gene match: 9. CDR3 region: CASSWTAGTGPYEQYF. As DNA, the CDR3 is TGTGCCAGCAGCTGGACGGCGGGGACAGGGCCCTACGAGCAGTACTTC.

The V gene is TRBV2, the J gene TRBJ2-7; 8 nucleotides align to TRBD1. J lost 6 bases, V lost 3 bases, and 4 bases had no gene match. Looked up from germline, CDR1 is SNHLY and CDR2 is FYNNEI. This CDR3 has 13 residues. The CDR3 is CASSDSDRVEQYF. The CDR3 coding sequence is TGTGCCAGCAGTGATTCGGACAGGGTCGAGCAGTACTTC.

The chain carries TRBV25-1 and TRBJ2-1; D unresolved. The CDR3 has 13 residues. The germline V gene has CDR1 MGHDK and CDR2 SYGVNS. V was trimmed by 4 bases and J by 3 bases, leaving 7 bases between them. The CDR3: CASSGDRYNEQFF. The CDR3 DNA sequence: TGTGCCAGCAGTGGAGACCGCTACAATGAGCAGTTCTTC.

The rearrangement joins TRBV28 to TRBJ2-1; D is ambiguous. Trimming removed 6 bases at V and 2 bases at J, with 17 bases between. Germline V gene sequence: CDR1 MDHEN, CDR2 SYDVKM. The CDR3 loop spans 16 amino acids. The CDR3 nucleotides are TGTGCCAGCAGCGCAAACGTTGGCACCCCCTACAATGAGCAGTTCTTC. This codes for CASSANVGTPYNEQFF.